What follows are 7 T cell receptor beta chains derived from one specimen sequenced in a study of Graves' ophthalmopathy and Graves' hyperthyroidism. The authors amplified TCR beta CDR3 regions from RNA transcripts. Investigators did first-round RT-PCR with HTBI primers, then second-round multiplex PCR. TCRdb ran MiXCR on the multiplex PCR reads and lists one entry per CDR3 protein. The sample contains about 160,000 distinct CDR3 sequences, approximately 38% of which appear only once. Sequences were obtained from peripheral blood. These receptors were taken from a woman between 35 and 50 years old with Graves' ophthalmopathy.

This clonotype has at least ten counts. V gene TRBV7-2 combines with J gene TRBJ2-5, with D perhaps given as TRBD1 or TRBD2 (5 bases each). V was clipped by 5 bases and J by 3 bases, with 16 bases between them. Germline V gene sequence: CDR1 SGHTA, CDR2 FQGNSA. The CDR3 sequence is 15 residues long. CDR3 region: CASSPYIGTKETQYF. The CDR3, as DNA: TGTGCCAGCAGCCCCTATATCGGGACCAAAGAGACCCAGTACTTC.

This clonotype was counted at least ten times. The rearrangement links TRBV6-5 to TRBJ2-5; TRBD2 agrees at 7 bases. The CDR3 extends over 18 amino acids. The germline V gene has CDR1 MNHEY and CDR2 SVGAGI. The J segment lost 3 bases and the V segment lost 0 bases, leaving 13 bases of the junction unmatched. CDR3 bases: TGTGCCAGCAGTTACTCCCTCCCTGGCGGGAGTCGGGAAGAGACCCAGTACTTC. Its translation: CASSYSLPGGSREETQYF.

The chain recombines TRBV6-1 with TRBJ2-5; D perhaps matches TRBD1 (6 bases). Trimming removed 7 bases from V and 0 bases from J, with 12 bases in between. Per germline, CDR1 MNHNS and CDR2 SASEGT. The CDR3 consists of 14 residues. CDR3 region: CASKRTAYQETQYF. The CDR3 coding sequence is TGTGCCAGCAAGAGGACAGCGTACCAAGAGACCCAGTACTTC.

The V gene is TRBV20-1, the J gene TRBJ2-5; D is possibly TRBD2 (6 bases). Trimming took 6 bases from V and 1 from J, leaving 21 bases between them. The CDR3 runs to 16 residues. Germline V lookup: CDR1 DFQATT, CDR2 SNEGSKA (reference sequence). The CDR3 coding sequence is TGCAGTGCAAGTTGGGCCGATAGCGGACTCCAAGAGACCCAGTACTTC. This translates into CSASWADSGLQETQYF.

The chain has TRBV20-1 and TRBJ1-1; D is unresolved. The germline V gene has CDR1 DFQATT and CDR2 SNEGSKA (reference sequence). V dropped 3 bases and J dropped 4 bases, with 15 bases sitting between them. The CDR3 totals 14 residues. The CDR3 loop reads CSASVGRMSTEAFF. Here the CDR3 DNA reads TGCAGTGCTAGTGTAGGGAGGATGAGCACTGAAGCTTTCTTT.

Many counts were recorded for this clonotype. A much larger clone is a single base away; this may be a read error. The rearrangement joins TRBV7-2 to TRBJ2-7; D unclear. Germline V gene lookup returns CDR1 SGHTA and CDR2 FQGNSA. The CDR3 is 14 amino acids. CDR3 region: CAGSPQVGPYEQYF. The CDR3 region has the DNA TGTGCCGGCAGCCCGCAGGTCGGACCCTACGAGCAGTACTTC.

The V and J genes are TRBV28 and TRBJ1-2; no firm D call. V lost 3 bases and J lost 4, with 6 bases in between. This CDR3 comprises 12 residues. Germline V lookup: CDR1 MDHEN, CDR2 SYDVKM. CDR3 nucleotides: TGTGCCAGCAGTTTCCTGGCCTATGGCTACACCTTC. Protein sequence: CASSFLAYGYTF.